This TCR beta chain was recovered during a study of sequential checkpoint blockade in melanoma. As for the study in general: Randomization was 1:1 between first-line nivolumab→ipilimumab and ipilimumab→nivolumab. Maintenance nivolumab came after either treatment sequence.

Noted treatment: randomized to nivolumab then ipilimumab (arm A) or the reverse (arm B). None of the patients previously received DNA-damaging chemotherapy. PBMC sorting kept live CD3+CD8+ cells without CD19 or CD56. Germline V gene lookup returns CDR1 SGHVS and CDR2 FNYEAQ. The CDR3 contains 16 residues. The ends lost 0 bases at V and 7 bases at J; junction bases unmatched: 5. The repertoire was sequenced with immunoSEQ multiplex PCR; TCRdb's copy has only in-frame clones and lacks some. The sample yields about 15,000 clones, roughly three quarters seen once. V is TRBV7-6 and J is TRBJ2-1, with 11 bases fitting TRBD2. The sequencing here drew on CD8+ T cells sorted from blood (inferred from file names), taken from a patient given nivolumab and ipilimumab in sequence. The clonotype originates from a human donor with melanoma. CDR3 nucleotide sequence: TGTGCCAGCAGCTTAGCGACTAGCGGGACTGGTAATGAGCAGTTCTTC. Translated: CASSLATSGTGNEQFF.